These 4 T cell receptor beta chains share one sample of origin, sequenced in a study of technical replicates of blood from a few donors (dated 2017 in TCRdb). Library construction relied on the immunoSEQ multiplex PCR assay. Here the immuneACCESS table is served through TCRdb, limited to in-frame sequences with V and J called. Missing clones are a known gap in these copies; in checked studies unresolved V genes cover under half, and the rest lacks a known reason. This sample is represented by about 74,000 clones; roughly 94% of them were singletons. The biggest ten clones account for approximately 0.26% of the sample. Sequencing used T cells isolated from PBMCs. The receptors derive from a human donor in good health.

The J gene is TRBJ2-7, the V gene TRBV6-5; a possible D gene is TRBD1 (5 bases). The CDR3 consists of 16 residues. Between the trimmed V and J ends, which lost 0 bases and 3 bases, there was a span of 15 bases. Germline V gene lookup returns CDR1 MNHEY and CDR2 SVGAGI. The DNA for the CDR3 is TGTGCCAGCAGTTACTCGTCCAGGGTTCATCTCTACGAGCAGTACTTC. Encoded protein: CASSYSSRVHLYEQYF.

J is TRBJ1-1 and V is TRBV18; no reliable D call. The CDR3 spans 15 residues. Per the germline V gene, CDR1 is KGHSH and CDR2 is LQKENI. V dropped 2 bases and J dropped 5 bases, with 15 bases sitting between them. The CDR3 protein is CASSPAEGIFTEAFF. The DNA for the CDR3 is TGTGCCAGCTCACCAGCGGAGGGTATTTTTACTGAAGCTTTCTTT.

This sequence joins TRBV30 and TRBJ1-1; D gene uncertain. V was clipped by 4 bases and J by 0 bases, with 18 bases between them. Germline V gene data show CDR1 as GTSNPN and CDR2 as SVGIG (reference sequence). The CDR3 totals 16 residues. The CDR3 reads CAWNRNSGYMNTEAFF. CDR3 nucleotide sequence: TGTGCCTGGAATAGAAACTCGGGATACATGAACACTGAAGCTTTCTTT.

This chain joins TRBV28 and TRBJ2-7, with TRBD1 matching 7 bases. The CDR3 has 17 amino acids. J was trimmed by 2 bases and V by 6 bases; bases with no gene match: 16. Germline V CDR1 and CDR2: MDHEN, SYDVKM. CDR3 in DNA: TGTGCCAGCAGATCCATCCGACAGGGTAGCCTTGCCTACGAGCAGTACTTC. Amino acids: CASRSIRQGSLAYEQYF.